The source of this T cell receptor beta chain is a study of Graves' ophthalmopathy and Graves' hyperthyroidism. Study-wide results and limits: In blood, most expanded thyroid clonotypes above 0.001 frequency were also detected.

Notes on this clonotype: Its antigen is undetermined.

As the template, RNA transcripts were used to amplify TCR beta CDR3 regions. The workflow started with a first-round RT-PCR run with HTBI primers and then moved on to a second-round multiplex PCR. Each CDR3 protein is one row after TCRdb ran MiXCR on the multiplex PCR reads. Found here are more than 300,000 distinct CDR3 sequences, about 18% of them singletons; the top ten hold around 2.4%. The CDR3 spans 13 residues. Trimming stripped 6 bases from V and 6 bases from J, with 14 bases between. This chain joins TRBV12-3 or TRBV12-4 and TRBJ1-2, with a possible D match to TRBD1 (6 bases). The TCR originated in an adult woman with stable Graves' hyperthyroidism. Sequenced material: peripheral blood. This chain's CDR3 is CASRKRGGDGYTF. The CDR3, as DNA: TGTGCCAGCAGGAAAAGAGGGGGTGATGGCTACACCTTC.